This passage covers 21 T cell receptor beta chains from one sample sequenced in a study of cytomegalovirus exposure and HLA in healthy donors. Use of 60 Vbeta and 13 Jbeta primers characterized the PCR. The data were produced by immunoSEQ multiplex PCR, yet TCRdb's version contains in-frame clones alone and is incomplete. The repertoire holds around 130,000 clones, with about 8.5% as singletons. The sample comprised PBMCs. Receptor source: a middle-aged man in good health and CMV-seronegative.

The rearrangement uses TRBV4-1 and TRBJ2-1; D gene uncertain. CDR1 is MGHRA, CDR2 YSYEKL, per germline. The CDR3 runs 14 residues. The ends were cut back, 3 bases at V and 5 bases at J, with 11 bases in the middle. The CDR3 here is CASSQVRFDNEQFF. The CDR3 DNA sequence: TGCGCCAGCAGCCAGGTCCGGTTCGACAATGAGCAGTTCTTC.

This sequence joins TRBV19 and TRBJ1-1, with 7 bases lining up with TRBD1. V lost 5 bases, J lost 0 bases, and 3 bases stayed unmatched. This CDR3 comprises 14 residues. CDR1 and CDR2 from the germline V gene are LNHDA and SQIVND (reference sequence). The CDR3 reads CASSPTGMNTEAFF. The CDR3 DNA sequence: TGTGCCAGTAGTCCGACAGGGATGAACACTGAAGCTTTCTTT.

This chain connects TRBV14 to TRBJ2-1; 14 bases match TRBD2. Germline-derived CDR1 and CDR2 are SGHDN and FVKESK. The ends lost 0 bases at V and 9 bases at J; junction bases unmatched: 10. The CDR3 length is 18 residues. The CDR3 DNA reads TGTGCCAGCAGCCAAGAGGGGACTAGCGGGGGATATACGGGTGAGCAGTTCTTC. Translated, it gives CASSQEGTSGGYTGEQFF.

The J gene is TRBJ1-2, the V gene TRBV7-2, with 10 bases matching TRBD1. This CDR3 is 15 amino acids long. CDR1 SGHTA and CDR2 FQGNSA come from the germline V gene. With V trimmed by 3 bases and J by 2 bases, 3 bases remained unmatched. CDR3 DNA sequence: TGTGCCAGCAGCTTCGGACAGGGGGTGAACTATGGCTACACCTTC. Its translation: CASSFGQGVNYGYTF.

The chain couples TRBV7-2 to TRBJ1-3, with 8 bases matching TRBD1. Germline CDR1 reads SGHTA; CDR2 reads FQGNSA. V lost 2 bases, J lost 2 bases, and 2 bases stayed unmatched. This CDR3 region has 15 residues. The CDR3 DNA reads TGTGCCAGCAGCTTACAACAGGGGGCTGGAAACACCATATATTTT. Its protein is CASSLQQGAGNTIYF.

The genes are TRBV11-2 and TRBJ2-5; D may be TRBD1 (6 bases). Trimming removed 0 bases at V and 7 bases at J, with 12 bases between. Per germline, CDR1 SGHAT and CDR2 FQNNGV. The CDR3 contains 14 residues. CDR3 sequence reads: CASSLDQDSATQYF. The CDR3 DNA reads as TGTGCCAGCAGCTTAGATCAGGACAGCGCGACCCAGTACTTC.

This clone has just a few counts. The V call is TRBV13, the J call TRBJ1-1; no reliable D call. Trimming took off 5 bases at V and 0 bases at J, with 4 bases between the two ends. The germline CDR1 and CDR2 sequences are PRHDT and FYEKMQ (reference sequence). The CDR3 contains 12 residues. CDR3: CASSIMNTEAFF. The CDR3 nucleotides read TGTGCCAGCAGCATTATGAACACTGAAGCTTTCTTT.

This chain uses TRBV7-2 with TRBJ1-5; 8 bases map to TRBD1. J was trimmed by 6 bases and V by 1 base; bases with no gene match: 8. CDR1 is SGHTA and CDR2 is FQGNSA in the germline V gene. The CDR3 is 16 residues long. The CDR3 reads CASSLEPGGYRQPQHF. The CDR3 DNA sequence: TGTGCCAGCAGCTTAGAACCAGGGGGCTATCGTCAGCCCCAGCATTTT. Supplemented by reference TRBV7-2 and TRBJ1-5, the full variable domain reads GAGVSQSPSNKVTEKGKDVELRCDPISGHTALYWYRQSLGQGLEFLIYFQGNSAPDKSGLPSDRFSAERTGGSVSTLTIQRTQQEDSAVYLCASSLEPGGYRQPQHFGDGTRLSIL.

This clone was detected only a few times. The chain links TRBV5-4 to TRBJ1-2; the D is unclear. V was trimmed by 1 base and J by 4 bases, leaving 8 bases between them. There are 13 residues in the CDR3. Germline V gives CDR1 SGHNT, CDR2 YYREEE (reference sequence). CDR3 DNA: TGTGCCAGCAGCTTGTCCGCAGGCTATGGCTACACCTTC. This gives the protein CASSLSAGYGYTF.

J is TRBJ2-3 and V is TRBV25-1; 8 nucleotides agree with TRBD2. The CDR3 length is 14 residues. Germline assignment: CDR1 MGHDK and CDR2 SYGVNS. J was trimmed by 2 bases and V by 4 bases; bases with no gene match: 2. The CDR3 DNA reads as TGTGCCAGCAGTGGCGGGGGGACCACAGATACGCAGTATTTT. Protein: CASSGGGTTDTQYF.

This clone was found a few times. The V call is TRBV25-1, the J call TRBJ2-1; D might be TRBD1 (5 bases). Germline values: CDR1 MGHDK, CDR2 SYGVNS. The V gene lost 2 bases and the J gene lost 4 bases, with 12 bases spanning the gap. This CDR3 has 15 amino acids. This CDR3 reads CASSERAGLYNEQFF. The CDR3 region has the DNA TGTGCCAGCAGTGAAAGGGCAGGGTTGTACAATGAGCAGTTCTTC.

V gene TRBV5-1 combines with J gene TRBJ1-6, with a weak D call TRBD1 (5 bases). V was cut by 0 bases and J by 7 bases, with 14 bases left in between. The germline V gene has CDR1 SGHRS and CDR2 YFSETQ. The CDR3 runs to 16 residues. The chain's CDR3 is CASSLGGAGTNSPLHF. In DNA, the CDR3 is TGCGCCAGCAGCTTGGGGGGCGCCGGTACGAATTCACCCCTCCACTTT.

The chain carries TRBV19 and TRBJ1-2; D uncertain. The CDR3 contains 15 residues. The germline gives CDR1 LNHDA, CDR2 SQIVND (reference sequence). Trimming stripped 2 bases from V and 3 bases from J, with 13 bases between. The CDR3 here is CASSITVDTYYGYTF. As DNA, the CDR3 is TGTGCCAGTAGTATAACCGTCGACACCTACTATGGCTACACCTTC.

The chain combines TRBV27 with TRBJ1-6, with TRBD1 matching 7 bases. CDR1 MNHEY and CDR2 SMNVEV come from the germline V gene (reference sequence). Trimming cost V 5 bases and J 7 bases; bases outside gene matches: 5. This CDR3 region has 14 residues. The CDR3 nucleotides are TGTGCCAGCAGTACCGGGACAGCAAATTCACCCCTCCACTTT. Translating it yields CASSTGTANSPLHF.

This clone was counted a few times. CDR3 coding DNA: TGTGCCAGCAGCCTAAGCGGGGGCGACTACGAGCAGTACTTC. It yields the protein CASSLSGGDYEQYF. The rearrangement joins TRBV7-6 to TRBJ2-7, with 8 bases matching TRBD2. V dropped 5 bases and J dropped 3; count of bases not matched to a gene: 6. CDR1 is SGHVS and CDR2 is FNYEAQ in the germline V gene. The CDR3 totals 14 residues. Based on the CDR3 plus reference TRBV7-6 and TRBJ2-7, the full variable domain is GAGVSQSPRYKVTKRGQDVALRCDPISGHVSLYWYRQALGQGPEFLTYFNYEAQQDKSGLPNDRFSAERPEGSISTLTIQRTEQRDSAMYRCASSLSGGDYEQYFGPGTRLTVT.

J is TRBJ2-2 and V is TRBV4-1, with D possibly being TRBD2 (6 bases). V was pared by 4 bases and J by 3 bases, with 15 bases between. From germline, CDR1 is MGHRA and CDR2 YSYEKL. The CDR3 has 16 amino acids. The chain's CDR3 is CASSLEGVLDTGELFF. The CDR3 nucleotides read TGCGCCAGCAGCCTGGAGGGAGTTTTGGACACCGGGGAGCTGTTTTTT.

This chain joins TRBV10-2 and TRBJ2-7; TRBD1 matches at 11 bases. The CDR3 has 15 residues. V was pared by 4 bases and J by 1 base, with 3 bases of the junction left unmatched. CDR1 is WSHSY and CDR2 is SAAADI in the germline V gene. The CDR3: CASSVGTGGSYEQYF. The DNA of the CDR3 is TGCGCCAGCAGTGTAGGGACAGGGGGATCCTACGAGCAGTACTTC.

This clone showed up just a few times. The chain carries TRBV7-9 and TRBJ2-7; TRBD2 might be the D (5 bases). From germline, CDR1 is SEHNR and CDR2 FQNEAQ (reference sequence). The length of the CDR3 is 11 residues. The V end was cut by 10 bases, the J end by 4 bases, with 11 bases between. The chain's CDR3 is CAITTSYEQYF. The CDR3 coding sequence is TGTGCCATCACAACTAGTTACGAGCAGTACTTC.

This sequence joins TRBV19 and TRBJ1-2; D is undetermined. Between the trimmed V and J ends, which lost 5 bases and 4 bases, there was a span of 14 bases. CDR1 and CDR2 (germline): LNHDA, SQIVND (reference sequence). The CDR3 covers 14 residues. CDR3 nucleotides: TGTGCCAGTAGTTTAATGGACTCTAGCTATGGCTACACCTTC. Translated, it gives CASSLMDSSYGYTF.

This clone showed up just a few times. For the CDR3, the DNA is TGCGCCAGCAGCTTTGAGCAGGGGAAAGGTACCCAGTACTTC. Translating gives CASSFEQGKGTQYF. The chain is built from TRBV5-1 and TRBJ2-5; tentative D call: TRBD1 (6 bases). The germline V and J ends were trimmed by 2 bases and 8 bases, with 16 bases remaining between them. This CDR3 contains 14 residues. The V gene's germline CDR1 is SGHRS and CDR2 YFSETQ.

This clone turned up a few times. The CDR3 spells CASSAGGATGANVLTF. The CDR3 region has the DNA TGTGCCAGCAGCGCCGGTGGGGCAACTGGGGCCAACGTCCTGACTTTC. V gene TRBV9 combines with J gene TRBJ2-6, with D maybe TRBD1 (5 bases). Trimming took off 3 bases at V and 2 bases at J, with 12 bases between the two ends. The CDR3 loop spans 16 amino acids. CDR1 SGDLS and CDR2 YYNGEE come from the germline V gene.